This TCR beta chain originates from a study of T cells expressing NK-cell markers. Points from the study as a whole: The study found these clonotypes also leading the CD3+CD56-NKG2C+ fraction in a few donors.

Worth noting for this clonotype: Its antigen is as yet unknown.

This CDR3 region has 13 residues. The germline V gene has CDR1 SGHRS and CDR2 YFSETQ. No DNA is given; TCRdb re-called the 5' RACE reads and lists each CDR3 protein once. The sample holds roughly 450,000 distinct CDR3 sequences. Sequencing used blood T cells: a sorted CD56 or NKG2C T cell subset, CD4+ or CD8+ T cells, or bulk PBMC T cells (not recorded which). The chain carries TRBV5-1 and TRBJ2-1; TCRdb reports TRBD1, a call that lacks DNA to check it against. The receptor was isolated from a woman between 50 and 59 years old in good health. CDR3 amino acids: CASRDRDVNEQFF.